This passage covers 4 T cell receptor beta chains from one sample sequenced in a study of blood T cell repertoires in COVID-19. TCRdb keeps only in-frame clones here, not all; method: immunoSEQ multiplex PCR. The sample has approximately 440,000 clones; less than 95% are singletons. Sequencing was done on a sample of PBMCs or T cells enriched from blood (not recorded which). These receptors were obtained from a man younger than 30 who had recovered from COVID-19.

The V and J genes are TRBV12-3 or TRBV12-4 and TRBJ1-2; D is possibly TRBD1 (5 bases). There are 13 residues in the CDR3. V was pared by 3 bases and J by 8 bases, with 13 bases between. CDR3 region: CASSFGQGGGYTF. CDR3 nucleotide sequence: TGTGCCAGCAGTTTTGGGCAGGGTGGCGGCTACACCTTC.

This clone has a single count. The CDR3 DNA follows: TGTGCCAGCAGTGCGGTTATAGAAGCGGCCTTCGACAATGAGCAGTTCTTC. It yields the protein CASSAVIEAAFDNEQFF. The J gene is TRBJ2-1, the V gene TRBV2, with a possible D match to TRBD2 (5 bases). V was clipped by 4 bases and J by 5 bases, with 21 bases between them. Germline values: CDR1 SNHLY, CDR2 FYNNEI. The CDR3 is 17 amino acids.

The genes are TRBV5-6 and TRBJ1-3; possibly TRBD1 for D (5 bases). Germline CDR1 is SGHDT and CDR2 is YYEEEE. Deletions cut 0 bases from V and 0 bases from J, with 7 bases between. This CDR3 is built from 15 residues. The CDR3 coding sequence is TGTGCCAGCAGCTTGGACAGGAGCTCTGGAAACACCATATATTTT. It is translated as CASSLDRSSGNTIYF.

V is TRBV10-3 and J is TRBJ1-2; 7 positions match TRBD1. The CDR3 length is 13 residues. Germline V gene sequence: CDR1 ENHRY, CDR2 SYGVKD. V trimming: 9 bases; J trimming: 4 bases; junction bases outside the gene matches: 8. CDR3 sequence reads: CAMRSTGSYGYTF. The CDR3 DNA follows: TGTGCCATGAGATCGACAGGGTCCTATGGCTACACCTTC.